This T cell receptor delta chain appears in the sequencing data of a study of gamma-delta T cells after stem cell transplantation. Germline values: CDR1 GEAIGNYY, CDR2 EKD. This CDR3 is built from 15 residues. Trimming cost V 4 bases and J 2 bases; bases outside gene matches: 7. TCRdb re-identified clones in the RT-PCR reads via CATT. The sample holds over 1,000 delta-chain clones, 15% to 20% seen once. This clone is classed as medium-sized. Sequencing was done on a sample of gamma-delta T cells. This chain links TRDV2 with TRDJ1, with 9 bases matching TRDD3. The origin of this receptor is a human donor. It is not recorded whose cells these are; they may come from a transplant donor. CDR3: CACESLLGDTDKLIF. The CDR3 DNA reads TGTGCCTGTGAATCATTGCTGGGGGATACCGATAAACTCATCTTT.